This T cell receptor (beta chain) was found in a study of blood T cell repertoires in COVID-19. The CDR3 has 15 residues. Germline V gives CDR1 WSHSY, CDR2 SAAADI. J gave up 3 bases and V 6 bases, and 7 bases lay outside the gene matches. This clone was detected only once. The repertoire was sequenced with immunoSEQ multiplex PCR; TCRdb's copy has only in-frame clones and lacks some. The table lists under 250,000 clones, more than 80% of them singletons. The sequenced sample was peripheral blood. The V and J genes are TRBV10-2 and TRBJ2-7, with 11 positions matching TRBD1. This receptor was identified in a human donor in a cohort sampled during active COVID-19. CDR3 protein: CASSPDRGLFYEQYF. The DNA for the CDR3 is TGCGCCAGCAGCCCGGACAGGGGGCTTTTCTACGAGCAGTACTTC.